Presented here are 17 T cell receptor beta chains from one specimen sequenced in a study of cytomegalovirus exposure and HLA in healthy donors. The study ran its PCR with 60 Vbeta and 13 Jbeta primers. The protocol was immunoSEQ multiplex PCR, while the TCRdb copy is restricted to in-frame clones and leaves out a portion. The sample gives roughly 240,000 clones, about 88% of which show up once; about 0.25% is in the top ten. Sequencing input: PBMCs. Receptor source: a girl aged 2-10 years in good health and CMV-seronegative.

The V gene is TRBV19, the J gene TRBJ1-5; TRBD1 aligns across 9 bases. Germline CDR1 is LNHDA and CDR2 is SQIVND (reference sequence). CDR3 length: 17 amino acids. The V segment lost 3 bases and the J segment 6 bases; nucleotides outside the gene matches: 12. The CDR3 bases are TGTGCCAGTAGTATTTCGGACAGGGGTATATTTGGTCAGCCCCAGCATTTT. Its translation: CASSISDRGIFGQPQHF.

The chain couples TRBV4-1 to TRBJ2-5, with 7 positions matching TRBD2. The CDR3 length is 16 residues. Looked up from germline, CDR1 is MGHRA and CDR2 is YSYEKL. The trim removed 4 bases at V and 0 bases at J, leaving 8 bases unmatched. The CDR3 coding sequence is TGCGCCAGCAGCCGGGGCCGTCTAGCGGACCAAGAGACCCAGTACTTC. This translates into CASSRGRLADQETQYF.

This chain links TRBV2 with TRBJ2-7; 11 bases match TRBD1. V was clipped by 4 bases and J by 7 bases; unmatched bases: 6. The germline V gene has CDR1 SNHLY and CDR2 FYNNEI. The CDR3 sequence is 14 residues long. The CDR3 DNA sequence: TGTGCCAGCAGTGGGGACAGGGGGTTGGGAGAGCAGTACTTC. It is translated as CASSGDRGLGEQYF.

The genes are TRBV6-5 and TRBJ2-5; 14 bases are a match to TRBD2. CDR1 MNHEY and CDR2 SVGAGI come from the germline V gene. V shed 4 bases, J shed 4 bases, and the junction held 5 bases outside the gene matches. The CDR3 is 16 residues long. DNA of the CDR3: TGTGCCAGCAGTTTCAGACTAGCGGGAGGGGTAGAGACCCAGTACTTC. This gives the protein CASSFRLAGGVETQYF.

This rearrangement joins TRBV29-1 to TRBJ2-3; possible D gene TRBD1, 5 bases. Per germline, CDR1 SQVTM and CDR2 ANQGSEA. Trimming removed 4 bases from V and 2 bases from J, with 10 bases in between. CDR3 length: 13 amino acids. The CDR3 sequence: CSVVPQDTDTQYF. For the CDR3, the DNA is TGCAGCGTTGTCCCACAGGACACAGATACGCAGTATTTT.

The rearrangement joins TRBV19 to TRBJ1-1; a possible D gene is TRBD1 (5 bases). CDR3 length: 13 residues. V gave up 6 bases and J gave up 0 bases, with 8 bases separating them. The germline V gene has CDR1 LNHDA and CDR2 SQIVND (reference sequence). CDR3 nucleotides: TGTGCCAGTAGCCGACAGCTGAACACTGAAGCTTTCTTT. This sequence encodes CASSRQLNTEAFF.

This chain uses TRBV5-1 with TRBJ2-7, with 9 bases aligning to TRBD2. CDR1 and CDR2 from the germline V gene are SGHRS and YFSETQ. After removal of 3 bases from V and 2 bases from J, the junction contained 6 bases not matched to a gene. The CDR3 length is 15 residues. Here the CDR3 reads CASSWGTSRTYEQYF. The CDR3 nucleotides read TGCGCCAGCAGCTGGGGGACTAGCCGAACCTACGAGCAGTACTTC.

V and J are TRBV5-1 and TRBJ2-5, with D unclear. The J call could be wrong; TRBJ2-7 is a better fit for the DNA end. The V gene's germline CDR1 is SGHRS and CDR2 YFSETQ. The length of the CDR3 is 14 residues. CDR3 sequence (DNA): TGCGCCAGCAGCTTGGGGCAGACTTCCTACGAGCAGTACTTC. This encodes CASSLGQTSYEQYF.

The chain joins TRBV6-1 to TRBJ2-1; the match to TRBD2 covers 8 bases. From germline, CDR1 is MNHNS and CDR2 SASEGT. The length of the CDR3 is 16 residues. The J segment lost 2 bases and the V segment lost 2 bases, leaving 5 bases of the junction unmatched. The CDR3, as DNA: TGTGCCAGCAGTGAAAAGTCGCGGGGGGCCTACAATGAGCAGTTCTTC. Translated: CASSEKSRGAYNEQFF.

This chain joins TRBV10-2 and TRBJ1-6; D is undetermined. Germline lookup yields CDR1 WSHSY and CDR2 SAAADI. V was pared by 5 bases and J by 7 bases, with 12 bases between. CDR3 size: 14 residues. The CDR3 loop reads CASSPGGSNSPLHF. DNA of the CDR3: TGCGCCAGCAGTCCGGGTGGTAGCAATTCACCCCTCCACTTT.

This clone appeared once. The chain has TRBV11-3 and TRBJ2-1, with D possibly TRBD1 on 6 matching bases. Germline V gives CDR1 SGHNT, CDR2 YENEEA. The CDR3 loop spans 16 amino acids. The germline V and J ends were trimmed by 0 bases and 7 bases, with 16 bases remaining between them. The CDR3 region is CASSLEAGASLNEQFF. The CDR3 DNA reads TGTGCCAGCAGCTTAGAAGCAGGGGCTAGCCTGAATGAGCAGTTCTTC.

This clone has just a few counts. The chain couples TRBV5-1 to TRBJ1-6, with TRBD1 matching over 9 bases. The germline V gene has CDR1 SGHRS and CDR2 YFSETQ. The CDR3 spans 17 residues. Trimming took 3 bases from V and 9 from J; bases not matched to a gene: 13. The CDR3 coding sequence is TGCGCCAGCAGCTCCGTCCCGGGACAGGGAACAGGTTCACCCCTCCACTTT. It translates to CASSSVPGQGTGSPLHF.

The V and J genes are TRBV6-5 and TRBJ1-2; weak D call: TRBD1 (6 bases). Germline V gene lookup returns CDR1 MNHEY and CDR2 SVGAGI. The CDR3 is made up of 14 amino acids. Trimming stripped 6 bases from V and 0 bases from J, with 11 bases between. CDR3 region: CASRRDITNYGYTF. DNA for the CDR3: TGTGCCAGCAGAAGGGACATAACTAACTATGGCTACACCTTC.

J is TRBJ1-2 and V is TRBV6-1; TRBD1 agrees at 7 bases. The germline CDR1 and CDR2 sequences are MNHNS and SASEGT. Losses at the gene ends were 2 bases for V and 4 bases for J; bases not matched to a gene: 7. This CDR3 is 15 amino acids long. Written as DNA, the CDR3 is TGTGCCAGCAGTGAAATATCCAGGGGGATCTATGGCTACACCTTC. Encoded protein: CASSEISRGIYGYTF.

This sequence joins TRBV29-1 and TRBJ1-2, with unresolved D. This CDR3 is 13 amino acids long. V was clipped by 4 bases and J by 2 bases, with 11 bases between them. Germline lookup yields CDR1 SQVTM and CDR2 ANQGSEA. CDR3 residues: CSVAFGQNYGYTF. The CDR3 DNA is TGCAGCGTTGCTTTTGGGCAGAACTATGGCTACACCTTC.

The chain uses TRBV7-9 and TRBJ2-2, with 10 bases identical to TRBD2. V lost 7 bases, J lost 3 bases, and 8 bases stayed unmatched. Germline V CDR1 and CDR2: SEHNR, FQNEAQ (reference sequence). The CDR3 extends over 16 amino acids. In nucleotides, the CDR3 is TGTGCCAGCACTTCGAGCGGGAGGGAACACACCGGGGAGCTGTTTTTT. Encoded protein: CASTSSGREHTGELFF.

The chain recombines TRBV5-4 with TRBJ2-3; D possibly corresponds to TRBD1 (5 bases). The V gene lost 3 bases and the J gene lost 3 bases, with 5 bases spanning the gap. Germline assignment: CDR1 SGHNT and CDR2 YYREEE (reference sequence). This CDR3 has 12 residues. The CDR3 protein is CASSSGTDTQYF. As DNA, the CDR3 is TGTGCCAGCAGCTCAGGGACAGATACGCAGTATTTT.